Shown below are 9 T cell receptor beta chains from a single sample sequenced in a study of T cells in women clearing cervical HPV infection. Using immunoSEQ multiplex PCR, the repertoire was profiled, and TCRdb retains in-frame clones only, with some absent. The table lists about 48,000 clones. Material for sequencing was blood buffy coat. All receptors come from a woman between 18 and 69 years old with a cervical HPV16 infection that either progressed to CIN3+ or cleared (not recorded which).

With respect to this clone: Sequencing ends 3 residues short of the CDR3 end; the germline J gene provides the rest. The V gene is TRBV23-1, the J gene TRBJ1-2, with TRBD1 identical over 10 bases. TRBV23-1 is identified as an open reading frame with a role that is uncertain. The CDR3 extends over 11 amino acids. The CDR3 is CASRPGQGYTF. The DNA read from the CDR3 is TGCGCCAGTCGACCGGGACAGGGG.

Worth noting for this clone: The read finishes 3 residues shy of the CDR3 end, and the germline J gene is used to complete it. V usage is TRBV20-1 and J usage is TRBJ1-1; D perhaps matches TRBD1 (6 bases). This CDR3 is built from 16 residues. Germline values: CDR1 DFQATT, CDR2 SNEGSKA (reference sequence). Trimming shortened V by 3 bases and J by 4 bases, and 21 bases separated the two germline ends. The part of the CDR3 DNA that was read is TGCAGTGCTAGTCCAGGGGCCTTGTTTTCTGGCACTGAA. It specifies CSASPGALFSGTE. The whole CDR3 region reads CSASPGALFSGTEAFF.

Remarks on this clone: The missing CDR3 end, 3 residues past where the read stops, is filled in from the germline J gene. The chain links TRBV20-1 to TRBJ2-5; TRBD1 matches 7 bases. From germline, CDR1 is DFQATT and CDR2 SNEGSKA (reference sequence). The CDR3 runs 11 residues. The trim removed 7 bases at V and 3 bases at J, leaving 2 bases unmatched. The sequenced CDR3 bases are TGCAGTGTAACAGGGGAAGAGACC. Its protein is CSVTGEET. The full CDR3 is CSVTGEETQYF.

The CDR3: CASSSNRDRAKGYGYTF. The CDR3 bases that were read are TGTGCCAGCAGTTCAAACCGGGACAGGGCCAAGGGCTATGGC. J is TRBJ1-2 and V is TRBV28; 9 nucleotides agree with TRBD1. The read gets to within 3 residues of the CDR3 end, and the germline J gene fills in the rest. Unmatched junction bases numbered 13, after V lost 4 bases and J lost 4 bases. The CDR3 is made up of 17 amino acids. Germline values: CDR1 MDHEN, CDR2 SYDVKM.

The CDR3 loop reads CASSPGLAGDGTDTQYF. The sequenced CDR3 bases are TGCGCCAGCAGCCCCGGACTAGCGGGAGATGGAACAGATACG. The chain uses TRBV5-1 and TRBJ2-3, with 13 bases lining up with TRBD2. The DNA ends 3 residues before the CDR3 does, and the rest of the CDR3 is filled in from the germline J gene. The germline CDR1 and CDR2 sequences are SGHRS and YFSETQ. This CDR3 spans 17 amino acids. J was trimmed by 3 bases and V by 4 bases; bases with no gene match: 8.

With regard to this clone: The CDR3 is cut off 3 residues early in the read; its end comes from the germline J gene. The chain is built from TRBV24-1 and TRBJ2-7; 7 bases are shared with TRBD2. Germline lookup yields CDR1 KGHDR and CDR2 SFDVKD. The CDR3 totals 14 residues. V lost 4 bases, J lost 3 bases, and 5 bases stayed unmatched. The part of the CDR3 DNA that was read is TGTGCCACCAGTGAGCGGACTAGTATCTACGAG. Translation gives CATSERTSIYE. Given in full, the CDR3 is CATSERTSIYEQYF.

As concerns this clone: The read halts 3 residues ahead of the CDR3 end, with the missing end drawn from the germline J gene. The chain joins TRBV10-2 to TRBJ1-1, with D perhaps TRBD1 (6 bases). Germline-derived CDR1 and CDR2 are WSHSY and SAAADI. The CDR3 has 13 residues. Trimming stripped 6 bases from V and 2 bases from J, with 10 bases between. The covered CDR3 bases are TGCGCCAGCAGAGGCAGGGGAAACACTGAA. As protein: CASRGRGNTE. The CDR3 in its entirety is CASRGRGNTEAFF.

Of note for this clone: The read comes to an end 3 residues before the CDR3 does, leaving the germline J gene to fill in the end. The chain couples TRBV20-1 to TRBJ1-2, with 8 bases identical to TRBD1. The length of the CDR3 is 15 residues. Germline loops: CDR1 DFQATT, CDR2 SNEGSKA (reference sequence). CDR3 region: CSASSGTGVPESYTF. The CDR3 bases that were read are TGCAGTGCTAGTTCCGGGACAGGAGTTCCCGAAAGC.

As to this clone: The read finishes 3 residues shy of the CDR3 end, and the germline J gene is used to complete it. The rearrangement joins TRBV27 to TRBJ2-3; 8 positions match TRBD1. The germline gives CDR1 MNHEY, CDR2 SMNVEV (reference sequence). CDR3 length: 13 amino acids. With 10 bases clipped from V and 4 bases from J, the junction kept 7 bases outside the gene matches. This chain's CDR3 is CATRTGRSDTQYF. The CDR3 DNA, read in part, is TGTGCCACCCGGACAGGGAGGTCAGATACG.